The clone carrying this T cell receptor (beta chain) has ten or more counts. What it recognizes is unknown. The data were taken from a study of response to subunit inactivated influenza vaccine. TCRdb re-called the RT-PCR reads with MiXCR, one entry per CDR3 protein. The repertoire consists of about 780,000 distinct CDR3 sequences, with approximately 17% occurring once and the leading ten covering about 11%. The V gene's germline CDR1 is SQVTM and CDR2 ANQGSEA. This CDR3 contains 13 residues. Trimming at V came to 7 bases and at J to 4 bases, leaving 5 bases not matched to a gene. Overall study findings and caveats: Authors suggested each seasonal influenza vaccination recruits few new T cells.

The clonotype was recovered from a man over 45 who received an inactivated influenza vaccine. V gene TRBV29-1 combines with J gene TRBJ2-1; TRBD1 matches at 9 bases. The sample in question was PBMCs from blood, obtained around 5 days after vaccination. Here the CDR3 reads CSARDRVYNEQFF. The CDR3 region has the DNA TGCAGCGCCCGGGACAGGGTATACAATGAGCAGTTCTTC.